This T cell receptor (beta chain) was obtained from a study of human T cells and chemical hapten exposure. Study-wide context: 2% DPC applied to an approximately 2 cm by approximately 2 cm arm area sensitized donors. Predominantly women, the patients had alopecia areata, totalis or universalis. Study-level points and caveats: Significantly more large CDR3 similarity clusters were formed by expanded TCRs than by controls. PT1 expanded TCR numbers rose with patch test score.

In the case of this clonotype: The antigen remains unidentified.

V lost 1 base, J lost 5 bases, and 5 bases stayed unmatched. The CDR3 consists of 14 residues. The germline V gene encodes CDR1 SQVTM and CDR2 ANQGSEA. MiXCR, run by TCRdb on the RACE reads, gives a single entry per CDR3 protein. The sample has more than 300,000 distinct CDR3 sequences, roughly 5% seen once. Sample time point: pre-sensitization, week 0. Treatment described: therapeutic diphenylcyclopropenone sensitization with weekly scalp DPC. The chain links TRBV29-1 to TRBJ2-1, with 7 bases identical to TRBD2. The sequenced sample was whole blood, obtained in connection with sensitization to the hapten diphenylcyclopropenone (DPC). This clonotype originated in a woman aged 45-65 years with alopecia areata. Some clones in this sample may be carry-over from other donors' samples. This CDR3 is CSVEGTRVNNEQFF. The CDR3 nucleotides read TGCAGCGTTGAAGGGACTAGGGTCAACAATGAGCAGTTCTTC.